The 13 T cell receptor beta chains below come from one sample, sequenced in a study of T cell responses to AZD1222 COVID-19 vaccine. The repertoire was sequenced with immunoSEQ multiplex PCR; TCRdb's copy has only in-frame clones and lacks some. The data show roughly 130,000 clones, about nine tenths seen once. The sequencing here drew on peripheral blood, taken on day 0 of AZD1222 vaccination. The receptors stem from an adult in good health.

In DNA form, the CDR3 reads TGTGCCACCAGTGATTCGGGACAGGGCACTGAAGCTTTCTTT. It is translated as CATSDSGQGTEAFF. The V and J genes are TRBV24-1 and TRBJ1-1, with 9 bases aligning to TRBD1. V was clipped by 2 bases and J by 4 bases; unmatched bases: 1. In germline, CDR1 is KGHDR, CDR2 SFDVKD. This CDR3 region has 14 residues.

This clone appeared once. This rearrangement joins TRBV6-5 to TRBJ2-7; either TRBD1 or TRBD2 may supply D (5 bases each). This CDR3 has 12 amino acids. CDR1 and CDR2 from the germline V gene are MNHEY and SVGAGI. Trimming took 6 bases from V and 4 from J, leaving 10 bases between them. The CDR3 protein is CASSRDAYEQYF. The CDR3 DNA sequence: TGTGCCAGCAGCAGGGACGCTTACGAGCAGTACTTC.

The chain uses TRBV6-5 and TRBJ2-2; D is uncertain. The germline V and J ends were trimmed by 0 bases and 4 bases, with 6 bases remaining between them. This CDR3 has 14 residues. The germline gives CDR1 MNHEY, CDR2 SVGAGI. The CDR3 bases are TGTGCCAGCAGTTACTCGCCGTCCACCGGGGAGCTGTTTTTT. This gives the protein CASSYSPSTGELFF.

This rearrangement joins TRBV7-6 to TRBJ2-7; D is tentatively TRBD1 or TRBD2 (5 bases each). Looked up from germline, CDR1 is SGHVS and CDR2 is FNYEAQ. The ends were cut back, 3 bases at V and 0 bases at J, with 15 bases in the middle. This CDR3 has 16 residues. CDR3: CASSFGGGSLSYEQYF. The CDR3 bases are TGTGCCAGCAGCTTTGGGGGTGGGTCACTCTCCTACGAGCAGTACTTC. Full variable domain (remainder filled in from reference TRBV7-6 and TRBJ2-7): GAGVSQSPRYKVTKRGQDVALRCDPISGHVSLYWYRQALGQGPEFLTYFNYEAQQDKSGLPNDRFSAERPEGSISTLTIQRTEQRDSAMYRCASSFGGGSLSYEQYFGPGTRLTVT.

This clone was seen more than once but under ten times. The V and J genes are TRBV3-1 (or the pseudogene TRBV3-2) and TRBJ2-7, with 7 bases lining up with TRBD1. The V gene end was trimmed by 4 bases and the J gene end by 0 bases; junction bases not matched to a gene: 12. The CDR3 sequence is 17 residues long. Germline CDR1 and CDR2: LGHDT and YNNKEL (reference sequence). The CDR3 spells CASSLDRILSNSYEQYF. CDR3 in DNA: TGTGCCAGCAGCCTGGACAGGATCCTTAGTAACTCCTACGAGCAGTACTTC.

The chain recombines TRBV4-1 with TRBJ1-1; 9 positions match TRBD1. Germline assignment: CDR1 MGHRA and CDR2 YSYEKL. The CDR3 is made up of 18 amino acids. V shed 2 bases, J shed 0 bases, and the junction held 10 bases outside the gene matches. The CDR3 DNA reads TGCGCCAGCAGCCAATATACAGGGGGCGCTAATATGAACACTGAAGCTTTCTTT. Translation gives CASSQYTGGANMNTEAFF.

The rearrangement uses TRBV18 and TRBJ1-2; D not certain. The CDR3 is 15 residues long. CDR1 and CDR2 from the germline V gene are KGHSH and LQKENI. Trimming took 0 bases from V and 2 from J, leaving 10 bases between them. CDR3 nucleotides: TGTGCCAGCTCACCACCGGTGGTCAGCAACTATGGCTACACCTTC. Its translation is CASSPPVVSNYGYTF.

The V gene is TRBV2, the J gene TRBJ1-1; no reliable D call. V was cut by 4 bases and J by 0 bases, with 21 bases left in between. The CDR3 length is 18 residues. Germline CDR1 is SNHLY and CDR2 is FYNNEI. The CDR3 nucleotides are TGTGCCAGCAGTGTCGGAGTTGGGTCCGGAAGCATGAACACTGAAGCTTTCTTT. It codes for CASSVGVGSGSMNTEAFF.

V and J are TRBV4-2 and TRBJ1-4; D is ambiguous. Trimming removed 0 bases from V and 0 bases from J, with 20 bases in between. Per germline, CDR1 LGHNA and CDR2 YNFKEQ. CDR3 size: 20 residues. Here the CDR3 reads CASSQDPWSLTGATNEKLFF. The CDR3 nucleotides are TGTGCCAGCAGCCAAGATCCTTGGAGCCTAACCGGGGCAACTAATGAAAAACTGTTTTTT.

This clone has a handful of counts. The chain couples TRBV9 to TRBJ1-2; TRBD1 matches 8 bases. This CDR3 has 16 residues. The V gene end was trimmed by 4 bases and the J gene end by 0 bases; junction bases not matched to a gene: 8. Germline V lookup: CDR1 SGDLS, CDR2 YYNGEE. The CDR3 DNA is TGTGCCAGCAGCCTAGGACAGGGCCCGCCTAACTATGGCTACACCTTC. Its protein is CASSLGQGPPNYGYTF.

The chain is built from TRBV6-2 or TRBV6-3 and TRBJ2-2; 13 nucleotides line up with TRBD2. The V gene's germline CDR1 is MNHEY and CDR2 SVGEGT. This CDR3 is 16 amino acids long. V lost 5 bases to trimming and J lost 5 bases; unmatched junction nucleotides: 5. As DNA, the CDR3 is TGTGCCAGCAGTGGCGGACTAGCGGGAGTGACCGGGGAGCTGTTTTTT. Protein: CASSGGLAGVTGELFF.

This clone was seen a few times. V is TRBV28 and J is TRBJ1-2; possibly TRBD1 for D (5 bases). The CDR3 extends over 14 amino acids. V was pared by 7 bases and J by 4 bases, with 16 bases between. Looked up from germline, CDR1 is MDHEN and CDR2 is SYDVKM. The CDR3 region has the DNA TGTGCCAGCACCATGGAGGGGACGGTCTATGGCTACACCTTC. Residues: CASTMEGTVYGYTF.

This rearrangement joins TRBV27 to TRBJ2-5; 8 bases line up with TRBD1. J was trimmed by 3 bases and V by 7 bases; bases with no gene match: 10. From germline, CDR1 is MNHEY and CDR2 SMNVEV (reference sequence). There are 15 residues in the CDR3. The CDR3 protein is CASNPLRGLEETQYF. The CDR3 DNA is TGTGCCAGCAACCCCCTCAGGGGGCTAGAAGAGACCCAGTACTTC.